This T cell receptor (beta chain) emerged from a study of T cells in Graves' hyperthyroidism and ophthalmopathy. General study points: Median prediction lead before ophthalmopathy onset was six to eight months with the model.

This clonotype has more than one count but fewer than ten. Its antigen is unidentified. Amplification targeted TCR beta CDR3 regions from RNA transcripts. The TCR CDR3 was amplified in a first-round RT-PCR using the HTBI primer set. TCRdb used MiXCR to reprocess the multiplex PCR reads, holding one entry per CDR3 protein. Among hundreds of thousands of distinct CDR3 sequences listed, around 45% were seen once. Calling Graves' hyperthyroidism stable meant ophthalmopathy did not progress within 18 months. Patients between 18 and 65 years old had hyperthyroidism, newly diagnosed and lasting under 2 months. The study based diagnoses on clinical symptoms, serum thyroxine and TRAb, thyroid ultrasound and orbital computed tomography. This receptor was obtained from a woman between 18 and 29 years old with Graves' hyperthyroidism. Sequencing was performed on peripheral blood or thyroid tissue (not recorded which).

CDR3: CASSLGGPSNQPQHF. CDR3 bases: TGTGCCAGCAGCTTAGGAGGGCCTAGCAATCAGCCCCAGCATTTT. The V gene is TRBV7-9, the J gene TRBJ1-5, with D unresolved. The CDR3 length is 15 residues. V was shortened by 1 base and J by 0 bases, with 7 bases between the two germline ends. Looked up from germline, CDR1 is SEHNR and CDR2 is FQNEAQ (reference sequence).